This T cell receptor (beta chain) was retrieved from a study of shared clonotypes between healthy human individuals (dated by TCRdb to about 2020). About the full investigation: The cohort included a few men and a couple of women between 18 and 49 years of age. The study deeply sequenced blood TCR repertoires of about 5 healthy adults to estimate repertoire size and the extent of clonotype sharing between individuals. Per donor, leukapheresis produced somewhere between about 0.94 and 9.5 billion PBMCs. For each donor, CD4 naive and CD4 memory were each run on three plates, CD8 naive on two plates, and CD8 memory on one plate. Different laboratories and diverse techniques were used to prepare libraries and sequence TCR repertoires, to increase sequencing depth and limit assay-specific biases.

Turning to this clone: Its antigen is currently not known. No much larger clone exists at a distance of one base, and base qualities are not known.

On the study overall, not on this receptor specifically: Rarefaction of sorted-subset datasets indicated incomplete sequencing despite the large sequencing depth. Compared with non-shared clonotypes, the clonotypes found in all four sorted-subset donors had higher generation probabilities. Sampling was limited to blood, and TCR repertoires in tissue likely differ from TCR repertoires in blood. Because the study included only a small number of donors, the genetic and exposure-history diversity represented was limited. Based on pairwise subsampling, the degree of clonotype sharing among donors was expected to be affected by sequencing depth. Around 5% of naive CD4, 3.5% of naive CD8, approximately 2% of memory CD4, and approximately 0.39% of memory CD8 clonotypes were shared across several donors. Estimated clonotype richness was generally larger for naive than for memory subsets.

Based on the germline V gene (reference sequence), the CDR1 and CDR2 sequences are LNHDA and SQIVND. Taken from cysteine to phenylalanine, the CDR3 has 15 residues. Here the CDR3 DNA is all that survives: 45 bases in frame from base 1. Trimming takes 3 bases off V and 4 bases off J; junction bases not matched to a gene: 6. Using the deep immunoSEQ assay, multiplex PCR amplified TCR CDR3 regions from genomic DNA. Genomic DNA extracted from each cell subset was distributed evenly over all wells of several immunoSEQ 96-well plates, and each plate served as one replicate. For sorted subsets, approximately 0.2 ug of genomic DNA, equivalent to roughly 30,000 T cell genomes, went into each replicate PCR. Purified libraries were measured with a Qubit 3.0 fluorometer, size-checked on a Bioanalyzer 2100, and measured again with the KAPA Library Quantification kit. A separate single-read 150-cycle Illumina NextSeq 550 flow cell was used to sequence each immunoSEQ 96-well plate. For the original study's pipeline: Because the immunoSEQ output included only junctional sequences and no quality scores, the filtering could not be the same as the filtering used for full-length reads. Sequences were annotated with PyIR, a Python wrapper for IgBLAST v1.9, and V/J genes and CDR3 were assigned using IMGT germline references. Reads with weak V/J assignments (E-value above 1e-6), missing CDR3, stop codons, out-of-frame junctions, or ambiguous translated residues were removed. V3J clonotypes were defined as sequences sharing an identical inferred V gene, J gene, and CDR3 amino acid sequence. To compute the percentage overlap between repertoires, the number of shared unique clonotypes was divided by the size of the smaller repertoire. Richness of each repertoire was evaluated using RTK rarefaction, the Chao1 estimator, and Recon v2.1 estimates of unobserved clonotypes. Generation probabilities were computed with OLGA for all TCRbeta clonotypes obtained by the gDNA method from a handful of donors. The immuneACCESS repertoire file appears here via TCRdb, limited to in-frame rearrangements. These files lack a portion of the clones; in checked studies, under half of the deficit traces to unresolved V genes, and the cause of the others is not known. That table furnishes V, J and clone size, whereas the DNA furnished D and trimming. The sample table contains about 2.4 million clones; only one count was recorded for 93% of them. More than 0.35% of the sample belongs to the ten largest clones.

Healthy HIV-negative adults with no recently reported acute infections or vaccinations were included as donors. All donors were Caucasian adults living in Nashville, Tennessee, USA. Magnetic negative selection was used to enrich CD4+ T cells, after which naive cells were positively selected on CD45RA and the negative fraction became the memory subset. After blood collection by leukapheresis, PBMCs were isolated using Ficoll-Histopaque density gradient centrifugation and then cryopreserved in the vapor phase of liquid nitrogen. Purity and quantity of every magnetically sorted T cell population were checked by analytical flow cytometry. Each sorted fraction had its genomic DNA isolated and then quantified by UV absorbance on a Nanodrop 2000c.

Sequences were obtained from naive CD4+ T cells from PBMCs. Read against the paper, the sample's cell subset or site label means: CD45RA+ positively selected. The TCR originated in a young man in good health. Some clones in this sample may be carry-over from other donors' samples. The rearrangement joined TRBV19 to TRBJ1-2; 9 of the junction bases match TRBD1. The CDR3 sequence is CASSMDRGPFYGYTF. The sequenced DNA is TGTGCCAGTAGTATGGACAGGGGACCCTTCTATGGCTACACCTTC.